This T cell receptor (beta chain) was identified during a study of blood T cells in healthy people across ages. A sample-barcoded 5' primer and a J-beta primer mix were used in a second PCR of about 7 to 12 cycles. TCRdb processed the 5' RACE reads anew with MiXCR; each CDR3 protein has one entry. The sample includes fewer than 2 million distinct CDR3 sequences, approximately 40% of them seen just once. Every donor contributed ten milliliters of peripheral blood by blood draw. The sequence derives from a human donor in good health. Sequences were obtained from blood.

Here the CDR3 DNA reads TGTGCCAGCAGCCATCACCTACTAGCGGGGGGGTACAATGAGCAGTTCTTC. Protein sequence: CASSHHLLAGGYNEQFF. The chain joins TRBV3-1 to TRBJ2-1; TRBD2 matches 13 bases. The V gene's germline CDR1 is LGHDT and CDR2 YNNKEL (reference sequence). The length of the CDR3 is 17 residues. J was trimmed by 4 bases and V by 3 bases; bases with no gene match: 6.